The rows below give T cell receptor beta chains drawn from one sample of a study of T-cell reconstitution after alpha-beta-depleted transplantation in children. Via MiXCR, TCRdb re-called the PCR reads, giving one row per CDR3 protein. Seen here are around 680,000 distinct CDR3 sequences, 16% observed once, and the top ten hold 1.1%. Sequences were derived from PBMCs from the stem cell graft donor, sampled from the stem cell graft. The receptors derive from a human donor who donated a stem cell graft to a child with acute myeloid leukemia. CDR3s include the opening cysteine and the closing phenylalanine or tryptophan. The D gene is left open where the match is weak. Not all rows give a size; the values are once, few, many and, for expanded clones, a class.

>.|TRBV9|TRBD2|TRBJ2-1
CASTMGGAYNEQFF
TGTGCCAGCACCATGGGAGGGGCCTACAATGAGCAGTTCTTC
>.|TRBV4-2|TRBD2|TRBJ2-1
CASSPGLASYNEQFF
TGTGCCAGCAGCCCCGGACTAGCCTCCTACAATGAGCAGTTCTTC
>few|TRBV5-1|.|TRBJ1-1
CASSQTTGYTEAFF
TGCGCCAGCAGCCAGACAACAGGGTACACTGAAGCTTTCTTT
>many|TRBV29-1|TRBD2|TRBJ2-1
CSDFSGTYNEQFF
TGCAGCGATTTTAGCGGGACTTACAATGAGCAGTTCTTC
>many|TRBV27|.|TRBJ2-1
CASSLTGRVRNEQFF
TGTGCCAGCAGTTTGACCGGACGGGTTCGGAATGAGCAGTTCTTC
>.|TRBV24-1|.|TRBJ2-5
CATSDRDPRLEETQYF
TGTGCCACCAGTGACAGGGATCCCAGATTGGAAGAGACCCAGTACTTC
>many|TRBV20-1|.|TRBJ2-7
CSASRGRDEQYF
TGCAGTGCTAGTCGGGGGCGGGACGAGCAGTACTTC
>.|TRBV20-1|.|TRBJ1-5
CSAPPGANQPQHF
TGCAGTGCTCCCCCAGGGGCCAATCAGCCCCAGCATTTT
>many|TRBV29-1|.|TRBJ1-1
CSVGKGSEAFF
TGCAGCGTTGGAAAGGGGTCTGAAGCTTTCTTT
>many|TRBV12-3/TRBV12-4|.|TRBJ1-4
CASSWREGEKLFF
TGTGCCAGCAGTTGGAGGGAGGGTGAAAAACTGTTTTTT